This T cell receptor beta chain was retrieved from a study of early T cells in non-severe SARS-CoV-2 infection. General observations from the study: Matching with VDJdb favored anti-spike CD8 responses (missing private and CD4 specificities).

The table lists this clonotype with a few counts. The antigen is not known. TCRdb independently ran MiXCR on the 5' RACE reads; one entry per CDR3 protein. The data show some 70,000 distinct CDR3 sequences, 8.5% to 10% seen once. The CDR3 is made up of 18 amino acids. CDR1 SGHAT and CDR2 FQNNGV come from the germline V gene. V was cut by 5 bases and J by 1 base, with 22 bases left in between. The receptor was isolated from an adult who was a healthcare worker with PCR-confirmed SARS-CoV-2 infection or an uninfected control (not recorded which). Sequenced material: whole blood. The V call is TRBV11-2, the J call TRBJ2-3; tentatively, D is TRBD2 (5 bases). CDR3 DNA sequence: TGTGCCAGCAGCCAGTGGAGGAAACTTTTAAAACGCACAGATACGCAGTATTTT. Translated, it gives CASSQWRKLLKRTDTQYF. Full variable domain (outside the CDR3, taken from reference TRBV11-2 and TRBJ2-3): EAGVAQSPRYKIIEKRQSVAFWCNPISGHATLYWYQQILGQGPKLLIQFQNNGVVDDSQLPKDRFSAERLKGVDSTLKIQPAKLEDSAVYLCASSQWRKLLKRTDTQYFGPGTRLTVL.